The rows below give T cell receptor beta chains drawn from one sample of a study of T cell repertoires in cytomegalovirus infection. The antigens these receptors bind are not known. TCRdb re-called the reads through MiXCR, storing one row per CDR3 protein. The repertoire holds about 110,000 distinct CDR3 sequences, with under 30% as singletons. The sequencing used CD8+ T cells from cultured PBMCs, collected from culture after CMV antigen stimulation. These receptors all stem from a human donor in good health (CMV status not recorded). Some clones in this sample may be carry-over from other donors' samples. Each CDR3 is given with its conserved first and last residue. The D gene is left open where the match is weak. The size entry is marked missing in some rows and otherwise reads once, few, many or a size class.

>.|.|TRBJ1-2|TRBV4-1
TGCGCCAGCAGCCAAGGGACTTATGGCTACACCTTC
CASSQGTYGYTF
>.|many|TRBJ2-7|TRBV24-1
TGTGCCACCAGTGATTGGGACCGCACCTACGAGCAGTACTTC
CATSDWDRTYEQYF
>TRBD1|few|TRBJ2-7|TRBV6-2/TRBV6-3
TGTGCCAGCAGTTACGCCGCCGGGACAGGGAACGAGCAGTACTTC
CASSYAAGTGNEQYF
>TRBD1|.|TRBJ2-6|TRBV7-7
TGTGCCAGCAGCGATCGGACAGGGACAATCTCTGGGGCCAACGTCCTGACTTTC
CASSDRTGTISGANVLTF
>.|few|TRBJ2-7|TRBV2
TGTGCCAGCAGTGAATCTCCAGGGGGGACCTACGAGCAGTACTTC
CASSESPGGTYEQYF
>.|.|TRBJ2-7|TRBV7-6
TGTGCCAGCAGCTTATCAGAAACCTACGAGCAGTACTTC
CASSLSETYEQYF
>.|.|TRBJ1-5|TRBV7-9
TGTGCCAGCAGCTTAGGACAGAGGCAGCCCCAGCATTTT
CASSLGQRQPQHF
>.|.|TRBJ1-4|TRBV20-1
TGCAGTGCGCCTCCGGGACCAAGCGTTGAAAAACTGTTTTTT
CSAPPGPSVEKLFF
>TRBD1|few|TRBJ1-1|TRBV14
TGTGCCAGCAGCTCTTACAGGGGTTCCACTGAAGCTTTCTTT
CASSSYRGSTEAFF
>.|many|TRBJ1-1|TRBV7-8
TGTGCCAGCAGCCCGGTAGGAGAAGGGGTTAACACTGAAGCTTTCTTT
CASSPVGEGVNTEAFF
>TRBD2|many|TRBJ2-5|TRBV7-2
TGTGCCAGCAGCTTAAAGATTCGGGGGGGGGGAGAGACCCAGTACTTC
CASSLKIRGGGETQYF
>.|.|TRBJ2-7|TRBV13
TGTGCCAGCAGCATCCGGGACACCAACTACGAGCAGTACTTC
CASSIRDTNYEQYF
>.|.|TRBJ1-5|TRBV12-3/TRBV12-4
TGTGCCAGCAGTTTAGCGGCAGGGGATCAGCCCCAGCATTTT
CASSLAAGDQPQHF
>.|many|TRBJ1-3|TRBV7-6
TGTGCCAGCAGCCTCTCGGCGGGGGCAACTGGAAACACCATATATTTT
CASSLSAGATGNTIYF
>TRBD1|.|TRBJ2-3|TRBV6-5
TGTGCCAGCAGACCCGGACAGGTGGGGGAAGATACGCAGTATTTT
CASRPGQVGEDTQYF
>TRBD1|.|TRBJ1-2|TRBV28
TGTGCCAGCAGTTCCCCGACACCGGGACAGGGCCACGGCTACACCTTC
CASSSPTPGQGHGYTF
>.|.|TRBJ1-1|TRBV6-1
TGTGCCAGCACCCCGATAGGGAAGATTGAAGCTTTCTTT
CASTPIGKIEAFF
>TRBD1|once|TRBJ2-4|TRBV28
TGTGCCAGCAGTTCATGGCTGGGACAGGAGATAAACATTCAGTACTTC
CASSSWLGQEINIQYF